A selection of T cell receptor beta chains follows, all from one sample in a study of blood T cells in healthy people across ages. TCRdb re-called the 5' RACE reads through MiXCR, storing one row per CDR3 protein. Altogether around 780,000 distinct CDR3 sequences are present, about a quarter being singletons, with the ten largest covering 3%. These data were also filed under a second study, of T cells of mothers and their children.

The specimen was blood. These receptors were taken from a boy between 10 and 17 years old in good health. Both conserved end residues are part of each CDR3. D genes are given only for firm matches. Clone size is shown for a subset of rows, as once, few, many or a class of expanded clone.

d_gene,abundance,j_gene,len,v_gene,CDR3nt,CDR3aa
-,-,TRBJ2-3,15,TRBV12-3/TRBV12-4,TGTGCCAGCAGTCCTCACCGGGGCCGAATAGATACGCAGTATTTT,CASSPHRGRIDTQYF
TRBD1,-,TRBJ1-2,14,TRBV4-1,TGCGCCAGCAGCCAAGATGGGACAGGGAATGGCTACACCTTC,CASSQDGTGNGYTF
TRBD2,few,TRBJ2-7,12,TRBV28,TGTGCCTCCGGGACTAGCGTATACGAGCAGTACTTC,CASGTSVYEQYF
-,-,TRBJ2-3,15,TRBV6-5,TGTGCCAGCAGTTACTCAATCCAGCGGGCAGATACGCAGTATTTT,CASSYSIQRADTQYF
TRBD1,-,TRBJ1-6,14,TRBV30,TGTGCCTGGAATGGAGACAGGGTTTATTCACCCCTCCACTTT,CAWNGDRVYSPLHF
-,-,TRBJ1-1,14,TRBV4-3,TGCGCCAGCAGCCAATTTGGACAGAACACTGAAGCTTTCTTT,CASSQFGQNTEAFF
TRBD2,few,TRBJ2-7,15,TRBV7-2,TGTGCCAGCAGCTTTTCCGGGACTAGAGGGTACGAGCAGTACTTC,CASSFSGTRGYEQYF
-,few,TRBJ1-2,14,TRBV5-1,TGCGCCAGCAGCTTGCCCCGGGGGCTAGGGGGCTACACCTTC,CASSLPRGLGGYTF
-,-,TRBJ2-7,12,TRBV30,TGTGCCTGGAGAGACAGCTCCTACGAGCAGTACTTC,CAWRDSSYEQYF
-,-,TRBJ2-3,13,TRBV15,TGTGCCACCAGCAGAGATCTTGTCGAATCGCAGTATTTT,CATSRDLVESQYF
TRBD1,-,TRBJ1-6,14,TRBV10-3,TGTGCCATCAACTCGGGACAGGGGAATTCACCCCTCCACTTT,CAINSGQGNSPLHF
TRBD1,few,TRBJ1-2,14,TRBV5-1,TGCGCCAGCAGCTCGGCCCGACAGGGCTATAGCTACACCTTC,CASSSARQGYSYTF
TRBD1,many,TRBJ2-7,14,TRBV5-1,TGTGCCAGCAGTTCCCGGACAGGGGGCTACGAGCAGTACTTC,CASSSRTGGYEQYF
-,-,TRBJ1-1,14,TRBV3-1,TGTGCCAGCAGCTACCGGGAGACCAGGACTGAAGCTTTCTTT,CASSYRETRTEAFF
TRBD2,-,TRBJ2-1,16,TRBV14,TGTGCCAGCAGCCAAGGATCGGCTAGCGGGCTCGGTGAGCAGTTCTTC,CASSQGSASGLGEQFF
-,few,TRBJ2-7,14,TRBV12-3/TRBV12-4,TGTGCCAGCAGTTTAGATCAGGTCAACTACGAGCAGTACTTC,CASSLDQVNYEQYF
-,few,TRBJ1-2,15,TRBV3-1,TGTGCCAGCAGACAAGAATTAGGGGAAATCTATGGCTACACCTTC,CASRQELGEIYGYTF
TRBD2,-,TRBJ2-3,15,TRBV4-1,TGCGCCAGCAGCTCTTCAGGGAGGGGAACAGATACGCAGTATTTT,CASSSSGRGTDTQYF
-,few,TRBJ2-2,14,TRBV6-6,TGTGCCAGTGCGGGGGCCCGGGGCACCGGGGAGCTGTTTTTT,CASAGARGTGELFF
TRBD1,few,TRBJ2-5,16,TRBV10-2,TGCGCCAGCAGGGACCCAACGACAGGGTGGGGGGAGACCCAGTACTTC,CASRDPTTGWGETQYF
TRBD1,few,TRBJ2-7,15,TRBV10-1,TGCGCCAGCAGCCGGGACAGGGGACCTAACTACGAGCAGTACTTC,CASSRDRGPNYEQYF
TRBD2,few,TRBJ2-5,13,TRBV20-1,TGCAGTGCTCGGACTAGCGGGGGCGAGACCCAGTACTTC,CSARTSGGETQYF
TRBD1,few,TRBJ2-5,17,TRBV5-1,TGCGCCAGCAGCCCTGGACAGGGACGTTGGGAACAAGAGACCCAGTACTTC,CASSPGQGRWEQETQYF
-,few,TRBJ2-5,11,TRBV7-6,TGTGCCAGCAGCGGGGGGTTGACCCAGTACTTC,CASSGGLTQYF
-,-,TRBJ1-2,13,TRBV6-5,TGTGCCAGCAGCCGGGGGGCGTCGTATGGCTACACCTTC,CASSRGASYGYTF
-,few,TRBJ1-5,14,TRBV7-2,TGTGCCAGCAGCCAACCGTGGGACAATCAGCCCCAGCATTTT,CASSQPWDNQPQHF
-,-,TRBJ2-4,14,TRBV4-2,TGTGCCAGCAGCCCGAGGGTAAACGGGAACATTCAGTACTTC,CASSPRVNGNIQYF
TRBD1,-,TRBJ1-4,15,TRBV12-3/TRBV12-4,TGTGCCAGCAGCCGGCGGCAGGGGGATCTGGGGCATCTGTTTTTT,CASSRRQGDLGHLFF
-,-,TRBJ2-3,11,TRBV7-8,TGTGCCGAGGGAACCACAGATACGCAGTATTTT,CAEGTTDTQYF
TRBD1,-,TRBJ2-1,15,TRBV24-1,TGTGCCAGTTCCGACAGGGGTGGAGTTTACAATGAGCAGTTCTTC,CASSDRGGVYNEQFF
TRBD2,few,TRBJ2-1,16,TRBV5-5,TGTGCCAGCAGCTTTTTACCGGGACTAGCAGGCAATGAGCAGTTCTTC,CASSFLPGLAGNEQFF
TRBD1,-,TRBJ2-5,12,TRBV19,TGTGCCACGGGACAGGGGCTTCAGACCCAGTACTTC,CATGQGLQTQYF
-,-,TRBJ1-6,15,TRBV5-1,TGCGCCAGCAGCTTGGGGGCAGCCTATAATTCACCCCTCCACTTT,CASSLGAAYNSPLHF
-,few,TRBJ2-4,14,TRBV2,TGTGCCAGCAGTACAAGGATCGTCAAAAACATTCAGTACTTC,CASSTRIVKNIQYF
TRBD1,-,TRBJ1-6,13,TRBV13,TGTGCCAGCAGCCCGGGACAGGGGCCACCCCTCCACTTT,CASSPGQGPPLHF
-,few,TRBJ1-5,13,TRBV29-1,TGCAGCGTTGCTGGGGATAGCAATCAGCCCCAGCATTTT,CSVAGDSNQPQHF
-,few,TRBJ1-1,15,TRBV7-2,TGTGCCAGCAGCTTTACGGTGAGGGAGAACACTGAAGCTTTCTTT,CASSFTVRENTEAFF
-,few,TRBJ2-7,14,TRBV6-2/TRBV6-3,TGTGCCAGCAGTTACTCGACAGGTACCTACGAGCAGTACTTC,CASSYSTGTYEQYF
-,few,TRBJ2-2,17,TRBV7-9,TGTGCCAGCAGCTTAGGGCGCGGGGCGCCTAACACCGGGGAGCTGTTTTTT,CASSLGRGAPNTGELFF
-,few,TRBJ1-5,12,TRBV5-5,TGTGCCAGCAGCCCCGAAGGGAAGCCCCAGCATTTT,CASSPEGKPQHF
-,many,TRBJ1-6,15,TRBV27,TGTGCCAGCAGTTTTGGGGGTTTGGGGAATTCACCCCTCCACTTT,CASSFGGLGNSPLHF
-,-,TRBJ2-7,12,TRBV28,TGTGCCAGCAGGCCCCCCCGGGACGAGCAGTACTTC,CASRPPRDEQYF
-,-,TRBJ2-5,14,TRBV6-5,TGTGCCAGCAGTTACTCAACCTTCCAAGAGACCCAGTACTTC,CASSYSTFQETQYF
-,few,TRBJ2-5,15,TRBV20-1,TGCAGTGCTAGGGCGAGTGGGGGTCGGCAAGAGACCCAGTACTTC,CSARASGGRQETQYF
-,-,TRBJ2-3,15,TRBV12-3/TRBV12-4,TGTGCCAGCAGTCCCAGGGCTCAAAGCACAGATACGCAGTATTTT,CASSPRAQSTDTQYF
-,many,TRBJ2-1,13,TRBV5-1,TGCGCCAGCAGCCCTGACAGCTACAATGAGCAGTTCTTC,CASSPDSYNEQFF
-,-,TRBJ1-2,12,TRBV28,TGTGCCAGCAGGCCGACATGGGGTGGCTACACCTTC,CASRPTWGGYTF
-,few,TRBJ1-3,15,TRBV29-1,TGCAGCGTTGAAGAAGCGGCGGGGTACGGAAACACCATATATTTT,CSVEEAAGYGNTIYF
TRBD1,few,TRBJ1-3,15,TRBV3-1,TGTGCCAGCAGCCCTGGACAGGGGCGCGGAAACACCATATATTTT,CASSPGQGRGNTIYF
TRBD1,-,TRBJ2-5,15,TRBV15,TGTGCCACCAGCAGAAGGGACAGGTATCAAGAGACCCAGTACTTC,CATSRRDRYQETQYF
-,-,TRBJ2-5,15,TRBV5-1,TGCGCCAGCAGCTATACCGGGTCCAGAGAAGAGACCCAGTACTTC,CASSYTGSREETQYF
TRBD2,few,TRBJ2-5,18,TRBV9,TGTGCCAGCAGCGTCAATCCCAGCGGGAGGTGGGGACAAGAGACCCAGTACTTC,CASSVNPSGRWGQETQYF
-,-,TRBJ2-6,16,TRBV7-8,TGTGCCAGCAGCTGGGAACAGGGAACCGGGGCCAACGTCCTGACTTTC,CASSWEQGTGANVLTF
-,few,TRBJ2-7,12,TRBV5-6,TGTGCCAGCAGCTTGAACATTTACGAGCAGTACTTC,CASSLNIYEQYF
-,-,TRBJ1-6,15,TRBV20-1,TGCAGTGCTACCGACACGAGCTCCTATAATTCACCCTTCCACTTT,CSATDTSSYNSPFHF
TRBD1,-,TRBJ1-2,16,TRBV5-1,TGCGCCAGCAGCCCGCGGACAGGGGGATCAAAGGATGGCTACACCTTC,CASSPRTGGSKDGYTF
-,-,TRBJ1-1,14,TRBV27,TGTGCCAGCAGTTTCGCGGCCCCGAGCACTGTAGCTTTCTTT,CASSFAAPSTVAFF